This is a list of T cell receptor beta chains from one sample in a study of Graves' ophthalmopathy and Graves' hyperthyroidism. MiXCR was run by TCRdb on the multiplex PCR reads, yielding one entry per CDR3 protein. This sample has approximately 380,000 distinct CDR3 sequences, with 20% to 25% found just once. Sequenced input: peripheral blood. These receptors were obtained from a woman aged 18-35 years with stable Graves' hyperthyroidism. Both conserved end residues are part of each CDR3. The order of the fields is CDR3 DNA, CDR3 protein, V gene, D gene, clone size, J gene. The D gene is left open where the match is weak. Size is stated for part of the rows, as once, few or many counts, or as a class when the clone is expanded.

cdr3_nt: TGTGCCAAGTACCGGGACAGGGACAACGAGCAGTACTTC
cdr3_aa: CAKYRDRDNEQYF
v_call: TRBV10-3
d_call: TRBD1
clone_size: many
j_call: TRBJ2-7

cdr3_nt: TGTGCCACCAGTGACCCTGGACGGAACTATGGCTACACCTTC
cdr3_aa: CATSDPGRNYGYTF
v_call: TRBV24-1
d_call: NA
clone_size: many
j_call: TRBJ1-2

cdr3_nt: TGTGCCTGGAGTCGACCTCCTCAGAACATTCAGTACTTC
cdr3_aa: CAWSRPPQNIQYF
v_call: TRBV30
d_call: NA
clone_size: many
j_call: TRBJ2-4

cdr3_nt: TGTGCCAGCTCACCGAGGGACCGCTCCCAAGAGACCCAGTACTTC
cdr3_aa: CASSPRDRSQETQYF
v_call: TRBV18
d_call: NA
clone_size: NA
j_call: TRBJ2-5

cdr3_nt: TGTGCCAGCAGCGTGGGGGCTCTCGAGACCCAGTACTTC
cdr3_aa: CASSVGALETQYF
v_call: TRBV25-1
d_call: NA
clone_size: many
j_call: TRBJ2-5

cdr3_nt: TGTGCCAGCTCACCACGTCAGGGAGGGGCTGAAGCTTTCTTT
cdr3_aa: CASSPRQGGAEAFF
v_call: TRBV18
d_call: NA
clone_size: many
j_call: TRBJ1-1

cdr3_nt: TGTGCCAGCAGTGAAGTTTTTGGGCACTCTGGGGCCAACGTCCTGACTTTC
cdr3_aa: CASSEVFGHSGANVLTF
v_call: TRBV6-1
d_call: NA
clone_size: NA
j_call: TRBJ2-6

cdr3_nt: TGTGCCATCAGTGAGTCCCAGGGGTTAAACTATGGCTACACCTTC
cdr3_aa: CAISESQGLNYGYTF
v_call: TRBV10-3
d_call: NA
clone_size: many
j_call: TRBJ1-2

cdr3_nt: TGCAGTTGCGGGAGCGGGAACACCGGGGAGCTGTTTTTT
cdr3_aa: CSCGSGNTGELFF
v_call: TRBV29-1
d_call: TRBD2
clone_size: many
j_call: TRBJ2-2

cdr3_nt: TGCAGTGCTAGAACCAGGACAGGGCCCCAAGAGACCCAGTACTTC
cdr3_aa: CSARTRTGPQETQYF
v_call: TRBV20-1
d_call: TRBD1
clone_size: many
j_call: TRBJ2-5

cdr3_nt: TGTGCCAGCAGCGTAGGAGGCGCCATTAACTACGAGCAGTACTTC
cdr3_aa: CASSVGGAINYEQYF
v_call: TRBV9
d_call: NA
clone_size: many
j_call: TRBJ2-7

cdr3_nt: TGTGCCAGCAGTTTCCTACCTAGTTGGCTAGCGGGAGACGAGCAGTACTTC
cdr3_aa: CASSFLPSWLAGDEQYF
v_call: TRBV12-3/TRBV12-4
d_call: TRBD2
clone_size: NA
j_call: TRBJ2-7

cdr3_nt: TGTGCCAGCAGCTTGTGGCCAGGGACCAACTATGGCTACACCTTC
cdr3_aa: CASSLWPGTNYGYTF
v_call: TRBV5-6
d_call: NA
clone_size: many
j_call: TRBJ1-2

cdr3_nt: TGTGCCAGCAGTTACGCGTCGGCGGGAGGGCCGAACGAGCAGTACTTC
cdr3_aa: CASSYASAGGPNEQYF
v_call: TRBV6-5
d_call: TRBD2
clone_size: many
j_call: TRBJ2-7

cdr3_nt: TGTGCCAGCCAGGACAGGCGGTATGGCTACACCTTC
cdr3_aa: CASQDRRYGYTF
v_call: TRBV3-1
d_call: TRBD1
clone_size: NA
j_call: TRBJ1-2

cdr3_nt: TGTGCCAGCAGTGGCACGGCTGGCGGGGAGCTGTTTTTT
cdr3_aa: CASSGTAGGELFF
v_call: TRBV2
d_call: NA
clone_size: NA
j_call: TRBJ2-2

cdr3_nt: TGTGCCAGCAGTGGGACAGGAGGAGTGACTTTCTTT
cdr3_aa: CASSGTGGVTFF
v_call: TRBV12-3/TRBV12-4
d_call: TRBD1
clone_size: many
j_call: TRBJ1-1

cdr3_nt: TGCAGTGCTATCCCCAGGACTCCGAACACCGGGGAGCTGTTTTTT
cdr3_aa: CSAIPRTPNTGELFF
v_call: TRBV20-1
d_call: NA
clone_size: few
j_call: TRBJ2-2

cdr3_nt: TGCGCCAGCAGCTTGGTCGCTCTAGTTTGTAATGAGCAGTTCTTC
cdr3_aa: CASSLVALVCNEQFF
v_call: TRBV5-1
d_call: NA
clone_size: NA
j_call: TRBJ2-1

cdr3_nt: TGCGCCAGCAGCTTGGAGGGCAGGTCAGATACGCAGTATTTT
cdr3_aa: CASSLEGRSDTQYF
v_call: TRBV5-1
d_call: NA
clone_size: many
j_call: TRBJ2-3

cdr3_nt: TGTGCCAGTAGTATGTGGGGAGGGAGGCAGCCCCAGCATTTT
cdr3_aa: CASSMWGGRQPQHF
v_call: TRBV19
d_call: NA
clone_size: many
j_call: TRBJ1-5

cdr3_nt: TGTGCCAGCAGTTATGCAGGGAAGAACACTGAAGCTTTCTTT
cdr3_aa: CASSYAGKNTEAFF
v_call: TRBV6-2/TRBV6-3
d_call: NA
clone_size: NA
j_call: TRBJ1-1

cdr3_nt: TGTGCCAGCGCCAGGGCAGGGGGTGGTTTCGCTGAAGCTTTCTTT
cdr3_aa: CASARAGGGFAEAFF
v_call: TRBV6-1
d_call: TRBD1
clone_size: NA
j_call: TRBJ1-1

cdr3_nt: TGTGCCAGCAGCTGGGCCCAGGGCGCCGACACTGAAGCTTTCTTT
cdr3_aa: CASSWAQGADTEAFF
v_call: TRBV7-9
d_call: NA
clone_size: many
j_call: TRBJ1-1

cdr3_nt: TGTGCCAGCAGCTTAGCGTCCCTAGCGGGAGGGCCCCACGAGCAGTACTTC
cdr3_aa: CASSLASLAGGPHEQYF
v_call: TRBV7-2
d_call: TRBD2
clone_size: many
j_call: TRBJ2-7

cdr3_nt: TGTGCCAGCAGTGCGACTAGCGGGGTCTCCTACGAGCAGTACTTC
cdr3_aa: CASSATSGVSYEQYF
v_call: TRBV25-1
d_call: TRBD2
clone_size: many
j_call: TRBJ2-7

cdr3_nt: TGTGCCAGCGCCACAGGAGGTCAGCCCCAGCATTTT
cdr3_aa: CASATGGQPQHF
v_call: TRBV6-2/TRBV6-3
d_call: NA
clone_size: many
j_call: TRBJ1-5

cdr3_nt: TGTGCCAGCAGCTCGATACGAGGGGACACTGAAGCTTTCTTT
cdr3_aa: CASSSIRGDTEAFF
v_call: TRBV7-9
d_call: NA
clone_size: many
j_call: TRBJ1-1

cdr3_nt: TGTGCCAGCAGTTACTTTTCGGGGACTAGCGGAAACTACGAGCAGTACTTC
cdr3_aa: CASSYFSGTSGNYEQYF
v_call: TRBV6-5
d_call: TRBD2
clone_size: many
j_call: TRBJ2-7

cdr3_nt: TGTGCCTGGAGTGTTGGGGGCAACAATCATCAGCCCCAGCATTTT
cdr3_aa: CAWSVGGNNHQPQHF
v_call: TRBV30
d_call: NA
clone_size: many
j_call: TRBJ1-5

cdr3_nt: TGTGCCAGCAGCCGTCCCGGGACAGGGGCTTTCTATGGCTACACCTTC
cdr3_aa: CASSRPGTGAFYGYTF
v_call: TRBV6-1
d_call: TRBD1
clone_size: few
j_call: TRBJ1-2

cdr3_nt: TGTGCCAGCAGGCCGACAGGATGGGGGCATCAGCCCCAGCATTTT
cdr3_aa: CASRPTGWGHQPQHF
v_call: TRBV6-1
d_call: NA
clone_size: many
j_call: TRBJ1-5

cdr3_nt: TGTGCCAGCAGCGGGACTAGCGGGGTGAGGGAGCAGTACTTC
cdr3_aa: CASSGTSGVREQYF
v_call: TRBV12-3/TRBV12-4
d_call: TRBD2
clone_size: NA
j_call: TRBJ2-7

cdr3_nt: TGTGCCAGCAGTTCGAGACAGGGCACTGAAGCTTTCTTT
cdr3_aa: CASSSRQGTEAFF
v_call: TRBV27
d_call: TRBD1
clone_size: many
j_call: TRBJ1-1

cdr3_nt: TGTGCCAGCAGCCGGGGAGGTAGCCTGGAGACCCAGTACTTC
cdr3_aa: CASSRGGSLETQYF
v_call: TRBV5-8
d_call: NA
clone_size: many
j_call: TRBJ2-5

cdr3_nt: TGTGCCAGCAGCCTCTTTGGCGACAGGCCAGACGGGCAGTACTTC
cdr3_aa: CASSLFGDRPDGQYF
v_call: TRBV3-1
d_call: NA
clone_size: few
j_call: TRBJ2-7

cdr3_nt: TGTGCCAGCAGTCCAAGGGCGGGATTGGGACCCGGGGACGAGCAGTACTTC
cdr3_aa: CASSPRAGLGPGDEQYF
v_call: TRBV6-4
d_call: NA
clone_size: many
j_call: TRBJ2-7

cdr3_nt: TGTGCCAGCAGTTTCCCCAGACTAGCGGGTGGGGCCTACGAGCAGTACTTC
cdr3_aa: CASSFPRLAGGAYEQYF
v_call: TRBV28
d_call: TRBD2
clone_size: many
j_call: TRBJ2-7

cdr3_nt: TGTGCCAGCAGTTTAGCGCAGTCTAGCGGAACCTACGAGCAGTACTTC
cdr3_aa: CASSLAQSSGTYEQYF
v_call: TRBV12-3/TRBV12-4
d_call: TRBD2
clone_size: many
j_call: TRBJ2-7

cdr3_nt: TGCGCCAGCAGCTTACTGGGACAGGGGAGCGGCTACACCTTC
cdr3_aa: CASSLLGQGSGYTF
v_call: TRBV5-1
d_call: TRBD1
clone_size: many
j_call: TRBJ1-2

cdr3_nt: TGTGCCACAGAGGGACAGACTTCGGAGACCCAGTACTTC
cdr3_aa: CATEGQTSETQYF
v_call: TRBV24-1
d_call: TRBD1
clone_size: NA
j_call: TRBJ2-5

cdr3_nt: TGTGCCAGCAGGACAGTCGAGGGTGCTAACTATGGCTACACCTTC
cdr3_aa: CASRTVEGANYGYTF
v_call: TRBV28
d_call: NA
clone_size: many
j_call: TRBJ1-2

cdr3_nt: TGTGCCAGCAGCCAAGATCCGCGCCATCGTGAAGCTTTCTTT
cdr3_aa: CASSQDPRHREAFF
v_call: TRBV14
d_call: NA
clone_size: many
j_call: TRBJ1-1

cdr3_nt: TGCAGTGCTAGAGATCGGGATAGCGGCCTCCCGTCGACCCAGTACTTC
cdr3_aa: CSARDRDSGLPSTQYF
v_call: TRBV20-1
d_call: NA
clone_size: many
j_call: TRBJ2-5

cdr3_nt: TGCGCCAGCAGCCAAGGGACAGGGGACTCCTACGAGCAGTACTTC
cdr3_aa: CASSQGTGDSYEQYF
v_call: TRBV4-3
d_call: TRBD1
clone_size: many
j_call: TRBJ2-7

cdr3_nt: TGCAGTGCTCCGAGGGGGATGAACACTGAAGCTTTCTTT
cdr3_aa: CSAPRGMNTEAFF
v_call: TRBV20-1
d_call: NA
clone_size: many
j_call: TRBJ1-1

cdr3_nt: TGTGCCAGCAGCCGTGACAGGGCCACTGAAGCTTTCTTT
cdr3_aa: CASSRDRATEAFF
v_call: TRBV7-3
d_call: TRBD1
clone_size: NA
j_call: TRBJ1-1

cdr3_nt: TGTGCCAGCAGTTTAAGGGGGCTTGGAAACACCATATATTTT
cdr3_aa: CASSLRGLGNTIYF
v_call: TRBV12-3/TRBV12-4
d_call: TRBD1
clone_size: many
j_call: TRBJ1-3

cdr3_nt: TGTGCCAGCTCACCAAGAGTGGAATACGGCTACACCTTC
cdr3_aa: CASSPRVEYGYTF
v_call: TRBV18
d_call: NA
clone_size: few
j_call: TRBJ1-2

cdr3_nt: TGTGCCTGGGTTGCAGGACAGGGTGGCGCTGAAGCTTTCTTT
cdr3_aa: CAWVAGQGGAEAFF
v_call: TRBV30
d_call: TRBD1
clone_size: many
j_call: TRBJ1-1

cdr3_nt: TGCAGTGCTAGTGTTGGAGGGAATACCGGGGAGCTGTTTTTT
cdr3_aa: CSASVGGNTGELFF
v_call: TRBV20-1
d_call: NA
clone_size: NA
j_call: TRBJ2-2

cdr3_nt: TGCAGTGCTCAAAGGGACTTCTCCTACGAGCAGTACTTC
cdr3_aa: CSAQRDFSYEQYF
v_call: TRBV20-1
d_call: NA
clone_size: few
j_call: TRBJ2-7

cdr3_nt: TGTGCCAGCAGTCGGACAGGGGGCCACGAGCAGTACTTC
cdr3_aa: CASSRTGGHEQYF
v_call: TRBV12-3/TRBV12-4
d_call: TRBD1
clone_size: many
j_call: TRBJ2-7

cdr3_nt: TGTGCCAGCAGTGAAAGTCGAGGGACAGAGAGCCAGTACTTC
cdr3_aa: CASSESRGTESQYF
v_call: TRBV2
d_call: TRBD1
clone_size: many
j_call: TRBJ2-5

cdr3_nt: TGTGCCAGCAGCTGGAACAGGGTTGGGACCCAGTACTTC
cdr3_aa: CASSWNRVGTQYF
v_call: TRBV6-1
d_call: NA
clone_size: NA
j_call: TRBJ2-5

cdr3_nt: TGTGCCAGTGTCCAGGGACAGGGGAAGGGCTACACCTTC
cdr3_aa: CASVQGQGKGYTF
v_call: TRBV19
d_call: TRBD1
clone_size: NA
j_call: TRBJ1-2